This T cell receptor beta chain emerged from a study of OX40 agonist ivuxolimab in advanced cancers. Measured with immunoSEQ multiplex PCR; TCRdb has only the in-frame clones, and not every one. The table lists 58,000 or so clones, around 78% of them singletons. The CDR3 has 18 residues. Germline V CDR1 and CDR2: MNHEY, SMNVEV (reference sequence). The V and J ends lost 5 bases and 7 bases, in that order; junction bases with no gene match: 18. V gene TRBV27 combines with J gene TRBJ2-1, with 9 bases identical to TRBD1. This clonotype originated in an adult with an advanced solid tumor such as melanoma, head and neck, liver or kidney cancer. The sequenced sample was CD4+ or CD8+ T cells sorted from blood, obtained in a trial of the OX40 agonist ivuxolimab. CDR3 bases: TGTGCCAGCAGTCCATACCTTCTGACAGGGGGACCCCTAAATGAGCAGTTCTTC. Residues: CASSPYLLTGGPLNEQFF.